The clone carrying this TCR beta chain was detected only a few times. Its antigen is currently unknown. Trimming pared 2 bases from V and 6 bases from J, leaving 8 bases between. Germline values: CDR1 SGHVS, CDR2 FNYEAQ. The CDR3 runs 13 residues. The data belong to a study of T cell repertoires in cytomegalovirus infection. Overall study: Researchers turned to recently identified HLA-C-restricted CMV epitopes as well as well-studied HLA-B-restricted ones. Signatures in public TCR beta sequences pointed to both CMV infection and matching HLA type.

MiXCR, run by TCRdb on the reads, gives a single entry per CDR3 protein. The table has around 71,000 distinct CDR3 sequences, approximately 20% seen once. Study-wide results and caveats: The ex vivo response showed dominance by HLA-C-restricted CMV-specific TCR beta clonotypes. CMV carriers with the relevant HLA were identified by cumulative public TCR beta family frequency.

The input for sequencing was CD8+ T cells from cultured PBMCs, taken from culture after CMV antigen stimulation. The chain recombines TRBV7-6 with TRBJ1-5; D gene uncertain. The origin of this receptor is a human donor in good health (CMV status not recorded). Some clones in this sample may be carry-over from other donors' samples. The CDR3 nucleotides read TGTGCCAGCAGCTTATCAGGAACTCAGCCCCAGCATTTT. Its translation is CASSLSGTQPQHF. Using reference TRBV7-6 and TRBJ1-5 for the parts outside the CDR3, the full variable domain is GAGVSQSPRYKVTKRGQDVALRCDPISGHVSLYWYRQALGQGPEFLTYFNYEAQQDKSGLPNDRFSAERPEGSISTLTIQRTEQRDSAMYRCASSLSGTQPQHFGDGTRLSIL.